This T cell receptor beta chain is from a study of early T cells in non-severe SARS-CoV-2 infection (dated by TCRdb to about 2021). Background for the entire study: Because TCR sequencing was done on bulk RNA from unsorted whole blood, the alpha and beta chains could not be paired. The full study reports these points: VDJdb matching was skewed toward anti-spike CD8 responses and likely underestimated virus-specific expansions, missing private and CD4 specificities.

Set within a cohort of healthcare workers in London, UK, this nested case-control study involved weekly PCR testing of nasopharyngeal swabs along with blood sampling. Healthcare workers were recruited between 23 and 31 March 2020, during the week of the UK lockdown, and were followed weekly for up to about 15 weeks. Counted from cysteine to phenylalanine, this CDR3 has 12 amino acids. The entry retains the CDR3 DNA only, 36 bases that are in frame from base 1. CDR1 and CDR2 were assigned from the germline V gene as ENHRY and SYGVKD. As to this clonotype: Its antigen is currently not known. The junction and the germline gene differ at one end; a read error may be behind it.

Library creation used 5' RACE. The data were produced on a NextSeq 500. The TCR library protocol attached unique molecular identifiers to individual cDNA molecules to correct for sequencing error and PCR bias. Sequencing covered both TCR alpha and beta chains, and within each sample the abundances of alpha and beta sequences were tightly co-correlated. Regarding the original processing steps: Decombinator V4 was used to perform V gene, J gene and CDR3 annotation of TCR sequences. Expanded TCRs were defined as changing significantly between any two time points under a Poisson model with p below 0.0001. TCR abundances were normalised to the total number of TCRs sequenced in each sample and reported as counts per million. MAIT TCRs were defined by TRAV1-2 paired with TRAJ12, TRAJ20 or TRAJ33, and iNKT TCRs by TRAV10 paired with TRAJ18. VDJdb, accessed 1 November 2021, was searched for CMV, EBV and SARS-CoV-2 annotated TCRs, with TCRs annotated for multiple antigens excluded. The public reads were quality trimmed at Q25 with fastp and then assembled into clones with MiXCR by TCRdb, keeping productive beta chains. When rows share a CDR3 protein, they turn into one entry using the most common DNA and genes. The V and J calls and clone size come from TCRdb's table, not from the authors' own analysis. The sample table shows roughly 55,000 distinct CDR3 sequences, and under 14% are seen once. The ten largest account for about 9.4% of the sample.

The chain employs TRBV10-3 and TRBJ2-5; there is no confident call for the D gene. The source of this sequence is an adult who was a healthcare worker with PCR-confirmed SARS-CoV-2 infection or an uninfected control (not recorded which). Material for sequencing was whole blood. The nucleotide sequence is TGTGCCATCAGTGAGTCGACCGAGACCCAGAACTTC. Translated, it gives CAISESTETQNF.